The rows below give T cell receptor beta chains drawn from one sample of a study of beta chain features in type 1 diabetes. The assay was immunoSEQ multiplex PCR, and TCRdb's table has in-frame clones only and misses some. The sample records 200,000 to 250,000 clones, about 30% being singletons. The source material was central memory CD4+ T cells from blood. The receptor set was obtained from a man younger than 45 in good health. CDR3s include the opening cysteine and the closing phenylalanine or tryptophan. A D gene is named only where the DNA matches it firmly. For some rows the clone size is stated as once, few or many, or as a class when expanded; others skip it.

- | TRBJ2-3 | - | TRBV5-4 | TGTGCCAGCAGCTCTCGGACTAGCACAGATACGCAGTATTTT | CASSSRTSTDTQYF
- | TRBJ2-3 | TRBD2 | TRBV2 | TGTGCCAGCAGTGGGGAGGCTAGCGGGGTTAAAACCCGAGATACGCAGTATTTT | CASSGEASGVKTRDTQYF
- | TRBJ1-6 | - | TRBV19 | TGTGCCAGTAGTATGAGCGTTGGAGGTAGTAATTCACCCCTCCACTTT | CASSMSVGGSNSPLHF
few | TRBJ1-5 | TRBD1 | TRBV30 | TGTGCCTGGAGTGGGGACAGCGTTTATCAGCCCCAGCATTTT | CAWSGDSVYQPQHF
few | TRBJ2-5 | TRBD1 | TRBV7-2 | TGTGCCAGCAGCCTAGGGACAGGCCCCCAAGAGACCCAGTACTTC | CASSLGTGPQETQYF
- | TRBJ2-1 | - | TRBV25-1 | TGTGCCAGCACCCGGGATCGAGGCCTCCAGGGGAATGAGCAGTTCTTC | CASTRDRGLQGNEQFF
once | TRBJ1-2 | - | TRBV27 | TGTGCCAGCAGTTTAAAGGGAGACGGCTACACCTTC | CASSLKGDGYTF
- | TRBJ2-3 | - | TRBV30 | TGTGCCTGGAGTATGGGAGAGATCACAGATACGCAGTATTTT | CAWSMGEITDTQYF
few | TRBJ1-5 | - | TRBV2 | TGTGCCAGCAGTACGGGAACGGGGAATCAGCCCCAGCATTTT | CASSTGTGNQPQHF
- | TRBJ2-1 | - | TRBV7-2 | TGTGCCAGCAGCTTAAGTCTAGACAATGAGCAGTTCTTC | CASSLSLDNEQFF
- | TRBJ2-6 | - | TRBV27 | TGTGCCAGCAGTTCCAGGGGCGCAGGCCACTCTGGGGCCAACGTCCTGACTTTC | CASSSRGAGHSGANVLTF
few | TRBJ1-2 | TRBD1 | TRBV7-9 | TGTGCCAGCAGTTCTGGCCGGGACAGGGGAGAAGGCTACACCTTC | CASSSGRDRGEGYTF
- | TRBJ2-1 | TRBD2 | TRBV27 | TGTGCCAGCAGTCCAATAGCGGGAGGCAAGGGTGAGCAGTTCTTC | CASSPIAGGKGEQFF
few | TRBJ1-2 | - | TRBV2 | TGTGCCAGCAGTGGCGGTAGGGGGGCTATTAGCTACACCTTC | CASSGGRGAISYTF
- | TRBJ2-3 | TRBD2 | TRBV7-2 | TGTGCCAGCAGCGCACAAGCCGGGACTAGCGGAGATACGCAGTATTTT | CASSAQAGTSGDTQYF
few | TRBJ2-1 | - | TRBV2 | TGTGCCAGCAGTGCGGCTAGCTCCTACAATGAGCAGTTCTTC | CASSAASSYNEQFF